Below are 7 T cell receptor beta chains sequenced from a single sample in a study of blood T cell repertoires in COVID-19. Sequenced by immunoSEQ multiplex PCR; TCRdb stores in-frame clones only, minus some. The sample contains 100,000 to 150,000 clones, around 87% of which appear only once. Material: peripheral blood. The receptor set was obtained from a man in his 70s with active or convalescent COVID-19.

The rearrangement links TRBV7-9 to TRBJ1-1; no firm D call. The CDR3 spans 13 residues. With 1 base removed from V and 2 bases from J, the gap between germline ends came to 5 bases. CDR1 and CDR2 from the germline V gene are SEHNR and FQNEAQ (reference sequence). The CDR3 reads CASSLESNTEAFF. DNA of the CDR3: TGTGCCAGCAGCTTAGAGAGTAACACTGAAGCTTTCTTT.

V and J are TRBV27 and TRBJ1-2, with TRBD1 identical over 10 bases. CDR1 MNHEY and CDR2 SMNVEV come from the germline V gene (reference sequence). V was clipped by 4 bases and J by 8 bases; unmatched bases: 16. The CDR3 totals 17 residues. The CDR3 nucleotides read TGTGCCAGCAGTTCCCTCCAGACAGGGGGCGCTTTAGGAGGCTACACCTTC. Residues: CASSSLQTGGALGGYTF.

This sequence joins TRBV29-1 and TRBJ2-2; a possible D gene is TRBD1 (6 bases). This CDR3 has 13 amino acids. Trimming took 3 bases from V and 5 from J, leaving 10 bases between them. The germline CDR1 and CDR2 sequences are SQVTM and ANQGSEA. The CDR3 loop reads CSVDRGGTGELFF. CDR3 DNA: TGCAGCGTTGACAGGGGCGGTACCGGGGAGCTGTTTTTT.

This clone was detected only a few times. This chain uses TRBV10-3 with TRBJ1-1; no clear D gene. There are 14 residues in the CDR3. CDR1 and CDR2 from the germline V gene are ENHRY and SYGVKD. The V and J ends lost 0 bases and 10 bases respectively, with 15 bases between them. This chain's CDR3 is CAISESAVGVRAFF. The CDR3 DNA reads as TGTGCCATCAGTGAGTCTGCCGTGGGAGTCAGAGCTTTCTTT.

The chain employs TRBV18 and TRBJ2-2; 9 bases line up with TRBD1. V lost 5 bases and J lost 6; bases outside the gene matches: 7. The CDR3 length is 15 residues. CDR1 KGHSH and CDR2 LQKENI come from the germline V gene. CDR3 residues: CASSFGQGKAGELFF. CDR3 bases: TGTGCCAGCTCATTCGGACAGGGGAAGGCCGGGGAGCTGTTTTTT. Combining the CDR3 with reference TRBV18 and TRBJ2-2 gives the whole variable domain NAGVMQNPRHLVRRRGQEARLRCSPMKGHSHVYWYRQLPEEGLKFMVYLQKENIIDESGMPKERFSAEFPKEGPSILRIQQVVRGDSAAYFCASSFGQGKAGELFFGEGSRLTVL.

CDR3 protein: CASRSLSTDTQYF. The CDR3 nucleotides are TGTGCCAGCAGGTCTCTAAGCACAGATACGCAGTATTTT. This chain joins TRBV7-9 and TRBJ2-3; D is unresolved. In germline, CDR1 is SEHNR, CDR2 FQNEAQ (reference sequence). The CDR3 sequence is 13 residues long. V gave up 6 bases and J gave up 0 bases, with 7 bases separating them.

The chain employs TRBV28 and TRBJ1-6; 10 nucleotides line up with TRBD1. Looked up from germline, CDR1 is MDHEN and CDR2 is SYDVKM. This CDR3 spans 13 amino acids. The ends lost 10 bases at V and 7 bases at J; junction bases unmatched: 4. The CDR3 loop reads CAIPGQGNSPLHF. Written as DNA, the CDR3 is TGTGCCATCCCGGGACAGGGGAATTCACCCCTCCACTTT.